The 11 T cell receptor beta chains below come from one sample, sequenced in a study of post-analysis software for immune sequencing data. General study findings and limits: TRBV5-6, TRBV5-1 and TRBV20-1 were among a few TRBV segments more frequent in patients than controls.

TCR beta libraries were prepared from cDNA with unique molecular identifiers. TCRdb reanalysed the PCR reads using MiXCR and keeps one entry per CDR3 protein. The top ten hold roughly 6% of the sample, which has about 540,000 distinct CDR3 sequences, around 34% seen once. No cognate antigen is known for these TCRs. The specimen sequenced was blood. The receptors shown here come from a girl aged 2 to 17 with multiple sclerosis.

This rearrangement joins TRBV12-3 or TRBV12-4 to TRBJ1-2; D possibly corresponds to TRBD1 (6 bases). V lost 5 bases to trimming and J lost 7 bases, with 20 bases between them. The CDR3 has 15 residues. The CDR3 DNA sequence: TGTGCCAGCAGTCCAGCGACAGGCCTAGGGGGTGGCTACACCTTC. Translation: CASSPATGLGGGYTF.

The gene calls are TRBV20-1 and TRBJ2-7; D may be TRBD1 (6 bases). The J call is in doubt because the DNA end fits TRBJ2-5 better. Germline V gene sequence: CDR1 DFQATT, CDR2 SNEGSKA (reference sequence). There are 12 residues in the CDR3. CDR3 DNA: TGCAGTGCTAGGGGGGCGGCGGAGACCCAGTACTTC. It yields the protein CSARGAAETQYF.

The J gene is TRBJ1-5, the V gene TRBV12-3 or TRBV12-4; D remains ambiguous. Between the trimmed V and J ends, which lost 7 bases and 5 bases, there was a span of 18 bases. This CDR3 comprises 15 residues. The CDR3 coding sequence is TGTGCCAGCACCTCTGGACCGCTTGCTGATCAGCCCCAGCATTTT. Translated, it gives CASTSGPLADQPQHF.

The CDR3 DNA reads as TGCAGTGCCCACGGCTTCGGGCGGGGGAGCACAGATACGCAGTATTTT. It specifies CSAHGFGRGSTDTQYF. This chain joins TRBV20-1 and TRBJ2-3, with 7 bases lining up with TRBD2. The CDR3 contains 16 residues. Germline V gives CDR1 DFQATT, CDR2 SNEGSKA (reference sequence). V was pared by 6 bases and J by 0 bases, with 12 bases of the junction left unmatched.

This clonotype appeared a few times. The rearrangement links TRBV20-1 to TRBJ2-5; D possibly corresponds to TRBD1 (6 bases). CDR3 size: 11 residues. Trimming removed 6 bases from V and 13 bases from J, with 18 bases in between. Germline V gene lookup returns CDR1 DFQATT and CDR2 SNEGSKA (reference sequence). CDR3 nucleotides: TGCAGTGCAGACCATCAGGGGTATCCGTACTTC. It specifies CSADHQGYPYF.

This sequence joins TRBV20-1 and TRBJ2-3, with D hard to call. Trimming cost V 5 bases and J 2 bases, with 11 bases left between them. The germline V gene encodes CDR1 DFQATT and CDR2 SNEGSKA (reference sequence). CDR3 length: 13 amino acids. The CDR3 loop reads CSAGLDDTDTQYF. In nucleotides, the CDR3 is TGCAGTGCTGGGCTAGACGACACAGATACGCAGTATTTT.

This clonotype was counted ten times or more. In nucleotides, the CDR3 is TGTGCCAGCACCGATTCCTACAATGAGCAGTTCTTC. This gives the protein CASTDSYNEQFF. The chain uses TRBV11-2 and TRBJ2-1; D is ambiguous. This CDR3 is 12 amino acids long. V gave up 7 bases and J gave up 1 base, with 5 bases separating them. The germline V gene has CDR1 SGHAT and CDR2 FQNNGV.

The chain is built from TRBV14 and TRBJ2-1; D may be TRBD2 (5 bases). V lost 0 bases and J 4 bases, leaving 13 bases between the germline ends. The CDR3 is made up of 16 amino acids. Germline-derived CDR1 and CDR2 are SGHDN and FVKESK. Written as DNA, the CDR3 is TGTGCCAGCAGCCAAGATCACCGGACTGGATACAATGAGCAGTTCTTC. Its protein is CASSQDHRTGYNEQFF.

The rearrangement uses TRBV3-1 and TRBJ2-7; D not certain. V dropped 1 base and J dropped 2 bases, with 6 bases sitting between them. Germline-derived CDR1 and CDR2 are LGHDT and YNNKEL (reference sequence). The CDR3 spans 13 residues. The CDR3 nucleotides read TGTGCCAGCAGCCAAGGGGGTCCCTACGAGCAGTACTTC. It yields the protein CASSQGGPYEQYF.

The V call is TRBV5-1, the J call TRBJ2-5; D gene unclear. The CDR3 extends over 18 amino acids. Trimming took off 0 bases at V and 2 bases at J, with 20 bases between the two ends. Germline values: CDR1 SGHRS, CDR2 YFSETQ. The CDR3 loop reads CASSLAPKTARPQETQYF. The CDR3 DNA follows: TGCGCCAGCAGCTTGGCGCCTAAGACCGCCCGGCCTCAAGAGACCCAGTACTTC.

In this sample, this clonotype turned up a few times. The chain employs TRBV15 and TRBJ2-3; D uncertain. V gave up 1 base and J gave up 5 bases, with 10 bases separating them. The CDR3 spans 14 residues. Germline loops: CDR1 LNHNV, CDR2 YYDKDF (reference sequence). The CDR3 sequence is CATSRAPPLDTQYF. CDR3 in DNA: TGTGCCACCAGCAGAGCCCCTCCGCTAGATACGCAGTATTTT. Full variable domain (missing parts from reference TRBV15 and TRBJ2-3): DAMVIQNPRYQVTQFGKPVTLSCSQTLNHNVMYWYQQKSSQAPKLLFHYYDKDFNNEADTPDNFQSRRPNTSFCFLDIRSPGLGDTAMYLCATSRAPPLDTQYFGPGTRLTVL.